This is a list of T cell receptor beta chains from one sample in a study of CD4 and CD8 cells across lung adenocarcinoma regions. TCRdb re-derived calls from the PCR reads in MiXCR, one entry per CDR3 protein. Seen here are about 11,000 distinct CDR3 sequences, about 50% observed once, and the top ten hold roughly 33%. The source material was CD8+ T cells from the center of a lung tumor. The receptor set was obtained from a female donor with lung adenocarcinoma. The CD4 and CD8 labels of this study may be unreliable. The CDR3 runs from the conserved cysteine through the conserved F or W. A D gene is named only where the DNA matches it firmly. The listing skips clone size in some rows; elsewhere it reads once, few, many or a size class.

V	size	J	D	length	CDR3	DNA
TRBV11-2	NA	TRBJ1-2	TRBD1	15	CASSLDSLTGHGYTF	TGTGCCAGCAGCTTAGATTCTTTGACAGGGCATGGCTACACCTTC
TRBV10-3	NA	TRBJ2-7	NA	12	CAGRGERREQYF	TGTGCCGGAAGGGGGGAGCGTCGGGAGCAGTACTTC
TRBV6-1	NA	TRBJ2-5	NA	13	CASSEGQGETQYF	TGTGCCAGCAGTGAAGGGCAGGGAGAGACCCAGTACTTC
TRBV11-1	few	TRBJ2-2	NA	14	CASSSVRGAGELFF	TGTGCCAGCAGCTCCGTCAGGGGGGCCGGGGAGCTGTTTTTT
TRBV6-5	many	TRBJ2-3	NA	16	CASSYSGSGHTDTQYF	TGTGCCAGCAGTTACTCGGGTAGCGGACACACAGATACGCAGTATTTT
TRBV6-4	NA	TRBJ2-7	TRBD2	20	CASSAPLAGGALIDTDMQYF	TGTGCCAGCAGTGCCCCACTAGCGGGGGGGGCTCTCATAGACACAGATATGCAGTACTTC
TRBV10-1	once	TRBJ2-3	TRBD2	17	CASSEGLASGGPDTQYF	TGCGCCAGCTCCGAGGGGCTTGCGAGCGGGGGCCCAGATACGCAGTATTTT
TRBV6-1	NA	TRBJ2-3	TRBD2	16	CASAPSGHRATETQYF	TGTGCCAGCGCTCCTAGCGGGCACCGAGCCACAGAGACGCAGTATTTT
TRBV10-2	NA	TRBJ2-5	TRBD2	14	CASKPAGRVETQYF	TGCGCCAGCAAACCAGCGGGGAGGGTGGAGACCCAGTACTTC
TRBV6-1	NA	TRBJ1-1	TRBD1	13	CASRTGEGTEAFF	TGTGCCAGCAGGACAGGGGAAGGCACTGAAGCTTTCTTT
TRBV5-1	NA	TRBJ2-3	TRBD2	17	CASSPGLAGGDKDTQYF	TGCGCCAGCAGCCCGGGGCTAGCGGGGGGGGACAAAGATACCCAGTATTTT
TRBV6-1	NA	TRBJ2-1	TRBD2	18	CASSVAWTSGSMGDEQFF	TGTGCCAGCAGTGTAGCCTGGACTAGCGGGAGCATGGGCGATGAGCAGTTCTTC
TRBV4-1	NA	TRBJ2-1	NA	17	CASSQYRPAGPYNEQFF	TGCGCCAGCAGCCAATACCGTCCAGCGGGTCCCTACAATGAGCAGTTCTTC
TRBV11-2	many	TRBJ2-1	TRBD1	15	CASSLERTGGNEQFF	TGTGCCAGCAGCTTAGAGCGGACAGGGGGCAATGAGCAGTTCTTC
TRBV10-1	NA	TRBJ2-4	NA	14	CRSTGLCSKNIQYF	TGCCGCAGCACGGGGCTGTGTAGCAAAAACATTCAGTATTTC
TRBV6-1	NA	TRBJ1-4	NA	12	CASYRANETLHF	TGTGCCAGCTACAGGGCGAATGAAACCCTGCATTTT
TRBV4-1	NA	TRBJ2-1	TRBD2	19	CASSQGFSSGGLSYNEQFF	TGCGCCAGCAGCCAGGGGTTTTCTAGCGGGGGGCTTTCCTACAATGAGCAGTTCTTC
TRBV6-5	once	TRBJ2-3	TRBD1	14	CASSYSGQGDTQYF	TGTGCCAGCAGTTACTCGGGACAGGGGGATACGCAGTATTTT
TRBV27	once	TRBJ2-1	TRBD2	12	CASRRGGGSRFF	TGTGCCAGCAGACGGGGGGGAGGATCTCGGTTCTTC
TRBV27	NA	TRBJ1-1	NA	15	CASSPPTGLGTEAFF	TGTGCCAGCAGTCCCCCGACAGGTTTGGGCACTGAAGCTTTCTTT
TRBV6-1	many	TRBJ1-2	NA	14	CASKDSGVIYGYTF	TGTGCCAGCAAGGACTCAGGCGTGATCTATGGCTACACCTTC
TRBV27	NA	TRBJ2-7	NA	14	CASSLNGLRGEQYF	TGTGCCAGCAGTTTAAACGGGTTAAGGGGTGAGCAGTACTTC
TRBV27	many	TRBJ1-1	NA	16	CASSLKPLDMNTEAFF	TGTGCCAGCAGTTTAAAGCCTCTTGACATGAACACTGAAGCTTTCTTT
TRBV6-1	few	TRBJ2-1	TRBD2	15	CASRGTPGLAGEQFF	TGTGCCAGCAGGGGAACCCCGGGACTAGCAGGGGAGCAGTTCTTC
TRBV6-5	medium-sized	TRBJ1-1	NA	13	CASIYRVNTEAFF	TGTGCCAGTATTTACAGGGTTAACACTGAAGCTTTCTTT
TRBV6-1	NA	TRBJ2-1	TRBD1	24	CASSWVSGWGQGILRARVHNEQFF	TGTGCCAGCAGCTGGGTTTCTGGGTGGGGACAGGGGATTTTGAGGGCTAGGGTTCACAATGAGCAGTTCTTC
TRBV7-2	NA	TRBJ2-3	NA	11	CASSYTDTQYF	TGTGCCAGCAGCTACACAGATACGCAGTATTTT
TRBV3-1	NA	TRBJ2-3	NA	17	CASSQILGFWGTDTQYF	TGTGCCAGCAGCCAAATCCTTGGGTTTTGGGGCACAGATACGCAGTATTTT
TRBV6-2/TRBV6-3	NA	TRBJ1-2	NA	12	CASSRDTILYTF	TGTGCCAGCAGTCGGGACACAATCCTCTACACCTTC
TRBV6-1	NA	TRBJ2-3	TRBD1	17	CASSVGRGQGGTGTQYF	TGTGCCAGCAGTGTTGGTCGGGGACAGGGAGGCACAGGTACGCAGTATTTT
TRBV27	NA	TRBJ2-1	NA	16	CASSLGALGLYNEQFF	TGTGCCAGCAGTTTAGGGGCTTTAGGGTTGTACAATGAGCAGTTCTTC
TRBV7-6	medium-sized	TRBJ2-3	TRBD2	15	CASSLGGGGADTQYF	TGTGCCAGCAGCTTAGGTGGGGGGGGGGCAGATACGCAGTATTTT
TRBV6-1	NA	TRBJ2-3	NA	13	CASRGGVEDTQYF	TGTGCCAGCAGGGGGGGAGTCGAGGATACGCAGTATTTT
TRBV6-5	NA	TRBJ1-1	TRBD1	15	CASSYPGTGNTEASF	TGTGCCAGCAGTTACCCCGGGACAGGGAACACTGAAGCTTCCTTC
TRBV10-1	NA	TRBJ2-1	TRBD1	17	CASSKLAPGQGRNEQFF	TGCGCCAGCAGTAAACTCGCTCCGGGACAGGGTAGGAATGAGCAGTTCTTC
TRBV7-2	NA	TRBJ2-6	TRBD1	17	CASSRRTGLSGANVLTF	TGTGCCAGCAGCCGGCGGACAGGCCTCTCTGGGGCCAACGTCCTGACTTTC
TRBV7-3	NA	TRBJ2-7	NA	15	CASSLTGGKNYEQYF	TGTGCCAGCAGCTTAACTGGGGGAAAGAACTACGAGCAGTACTTC
TRBV6-5	NA	TRBJ2-5	NA	12	CASSLTGGEQYF	TGTGCCAGCAGTTTGACAGGTGGTGAGCAGTACTTC
TRBV9	NA	TRBJ2-1	NA	12	CASSVLGDEQFF	TGTGCCAGCAGCGTATTGGGGGATGAGCAGTTCTTC
TRBV6-1	NA	TRBJ2-3	NA	17	CASRRLVQGVSTGAQYF	TGTGCCAGCAGGCGACTAGTCCAGGGGGTGAGCACCGGGGCGCAGTATTTT
TRBV11-3	NA	TRBJ2-1	NA	15	CASSLFTGSYNEQFF	TGTGCCAGCAGCTTATTCACCGGCTCCTACAATGAGCAGTTCTTC
TRBV28	NA	TRBJ2-4	NA	16	CASSPFRGEAKNIQYF	TGTGCCAGCAGTCCCTTCAGGGGCGAGGCCAAAAACATTCAGTACTTC
TRBV27	NA	TRBJ2-5	NA	16	CASSPSTGPPGETQYF	TGTGCCAGCAGTCCTAGTACCGGCCCTCCCGGGGAGACCCAGTACTTC
TRBV6-5	NA	TRBJ1-2	NA	16	CASNLGFGKSFYGYTF	TGTGCCAGCAATTTGGGTTTCGGCAAATCTTTCTATGGCTACACCTTC
TRBV10-1	NA	TRBJ2-3	NA	14	CASSGGSLGDTQYF	TGCGCCAGCAGTGGGGGCAGTCTGGGGGATACGCAGTATTTT
TRBV6-1	NA	TRBJ2-1	TRBD2	15	CASSAGVAGEDEQFF	TGTGCCAGCAGTGCCGGAGTAGCGGGAGAAGATGAGCAGTTCTTC
TRBV6-1	NA	TRBJ1-1	TRBD1	15	CASSQDRDGDTEAFF	TGTGCCAGCAGCCAGGACAGGGACGGCGACACTGAAGCTTTCTTT
TRBV6-1	NA	TRBJ2-1	TRBD2	16	CASRTTSGSSYNEQFF	TGTGCCAGCAGAACGACTAGCGGTAGCTCCTACAATGAGCAGTTCTTC
TRBV5-1	few	TRBJ2-2	NA	14	CASSLLGEAGELFF	TGCGCCAGCAGCTTATTAGGGGAGGCCGGGGAGCTGTTTTTT
TRBV12-3/TRBV12-4	NA	TRBJ1-1	NA	12	CASSLLGTEAFF	TGTGCCAGCAGTTTATTGGGCACTGAAGCTTTCTTT
TRBV15	once	TRBJ1-1	NA	14	CATSRGQLNTEAFF	TGTGCCACCAGCAGAGGACAGCTGAACACTGAAGCTTTCTTT
TRBV12-3/TRBV12-4	NA	TRBJ2-3	NA	14	CAGSEARGTETQYF	TGTGCGGGGAGCGAGGCGCGCGGCACAGAGACGCAGTATTTT
TRBV6-1	NA	TRBJ2-4	NA	16	CASSLGTSFAKNTQYF	TGTGCCAGCAGTCTCGGGACGTCCTTTGCCAAAAACACCCAGTACTTC
TRBV6-1	NA	TRBJ2-2	NA	16	CASSEEEGQGAGELFF	TGTGCCAGCAGTGAGGAGGAGGGCCAGGGTGCCGGGGAGCTGTTTTTT